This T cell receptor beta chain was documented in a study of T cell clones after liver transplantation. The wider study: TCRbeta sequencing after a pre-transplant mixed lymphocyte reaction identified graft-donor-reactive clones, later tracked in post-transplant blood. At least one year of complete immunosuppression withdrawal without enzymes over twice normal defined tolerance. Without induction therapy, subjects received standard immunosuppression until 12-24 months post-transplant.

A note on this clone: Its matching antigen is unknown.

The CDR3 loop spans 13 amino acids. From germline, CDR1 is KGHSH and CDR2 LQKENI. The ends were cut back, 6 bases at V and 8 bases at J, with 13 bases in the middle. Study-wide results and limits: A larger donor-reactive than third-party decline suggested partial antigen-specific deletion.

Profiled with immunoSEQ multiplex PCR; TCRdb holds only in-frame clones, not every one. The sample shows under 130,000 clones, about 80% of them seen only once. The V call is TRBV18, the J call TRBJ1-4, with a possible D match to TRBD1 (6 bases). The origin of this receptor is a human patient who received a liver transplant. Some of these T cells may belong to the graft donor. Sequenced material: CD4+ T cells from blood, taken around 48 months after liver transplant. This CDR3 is CASSPGQTEKLFF. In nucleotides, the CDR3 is TGTGCCAGCTCCCCCGGACAGACGGAAAAACTGTTTTTT.